Presented here are 11 T cell receptor beta chains from one specimen sequenced in a study of cytomegalovirus exposure and HLA in healthy donors. In the PCR, 60 Vbeta and 13 Jbeta primers were used. Here immunoSEQ multiplex PCR was the method, and the copy in TCRdb shows in-frame clones only, minus some. Among fewer than 200,000 clones listed, about 82% were seen once. Sequencing input: PBMCs. The source of these receptors is a female donor in good health and CMV-seronegative.

This rearrangement joins TRBV29-1 to TRBJ1-1, with D maybe TRBD1 (5 bases). V lost 5 bases, J lost 5 bases, and 15 bases lay in between. The CDR3 has 13 residues. Per the germline V gene, CDR1 is SQVTM and CDR2 is ANQGSEA. CDR3 sequence reads: CSVSPVGGTEAFF. The CDR3 DNA follows: TGCAGCGTTTCACCGGTGGGGGGGACTGAAGCTTTCTTT.

The sample holds a few counts of this clone. The V gene is TRBV21-1, the J gene TRBJ2-7; TRBD1, as called in the table, went unchecked against the DNA. TRBV21-1 is a pseudogene locus. This CDR3 spans 15 amino acids. The CDR3 loop is CASSVRDRGNYEQYF. CDR3 in DNA: TGTGCCAGCAGCGTCCGGGACAGGGGAAACTACGAGCAGTACTTC.

The chain carries TRBV28 and TRBJ2-1, with 7 bases identical to TRBD1. The V gene's germline CDR1 is MDHEN and CDR2 SYDVKM. The trim removed 7 bases at V and 4 bases at J, leaving 7 bases unmatched. CDR3 length equals 14 residues. The CDR3 loop reads CASKLRQGYNEQFF. CDR3 coding DNA: TGTGCCAGCAAACTGAGACAGGGATACAATGAGCAGTTCTTC.

V gene TRBV11-2 combines with J gene TRBJ1-2; D is perhaps TRBD1 (5 bases). This CDR3 is built from 16 residues. Germline CDR1 SGHAT, CDR2 FQNNGV. V was trimmed by 4 bases and J by 0 bases, leaving 15 bases between them. The CDR3 DNA reads as TGTGCCAGCAGCTCCATCCGCGAAGGGGCTAACTATGGCTACACCTTC. This sequence encodes CASSSIREGANYGYTF.

The gene calls are TRBV19 and TRBJ2-7, with D possibly TRBD2 on 6 matching bases. CDR1 LNHDA and CDR2 SQIVND come from the germline V gene (reference sequence). V lost 5 bases to trimming and J lost 3 bases, with 20 bases between them. The CDR3 consists of 16 residues. The CDR3 DNA sequence: TGTGCCAGTAGTCATAGATCCACGGGGGTGAACTACGAGCAGTACTTC. Protein product: CASSHRSTGVNYEQYF.

This chain uses TRBV29-1 with TRBJ1-1, with a possible D match to TRBD1 (5 bases). The CDR3 contains 14 residues. Trimming stripped 5 bases from V and 0 bases from J, with 13 bases between. From germline, CDR1 is SQVTM and CDR2 ANQGSEA. CDR3 protein: CSVSDRLMNTEAFF. In DNA, the CDR3 is TGCAGCGTTAGCGACAGACTCATGAACACTGAAGCTTTCTTT.

This clone was recorded a few times. DNA for the CDR3: TGTGCCAGCAGCGTAGCGTCTAGCGGGCGTTACGAGCAGTACTTC. Amino acids: CASSVASSGRYEQYF. The chain links TRBV9 to TRBJ2-7; TRBD2 aligns across 8 bases. Germline V gene sequence: CDR1 SGDLS, CDR2 YYNGEE. V lost 0 bases, J lost 4 bases, and 6 bases stayed unmatched. This CDR3 is built from 15 residues.

The genes are TRBV6-5 and TRBJ1-1; D is perhaps TRBD1 (5 bases). The CDR3 sequence is 13 residues long. V dropped 4 bases and J dropped 4 bases, with 10 bases sitting between them. Germline V gene lookup returns CDR1 MNHEY and CDR2 SVGAGI. CDR3: CASSFLGGTEAFF. Here the CDR3 DNA reads TGTGCCAGCAGTTTTTTGGGGGGCACTGAAGCTTTCTTT.

This clone has only a few counts. The chain couples TRBV27 to TRBJ1-2; possibly TRBD1 for D (5 bases). This CDR3 comprises 15 residues. The germline V and J ends were trimmed by 0 bases and 7 bases, with 15 bases remaining between them. Germline CDR1 reads MNHEY; CDR2 reads SMNVEV (reference sequence). Here the CDR3 DNA reads TGTGCCAGCAGTTTATCTCCGGGGGTCCCTTCTGGCTACACCTTC. This sequence encodes CASSLSPGVPSGYTF.

This clone occurred once. The rearrangement joins TRBV7-2 to TRBJ2-5; 8 bases align to TRBD2. Germline V gene lookup returns CDR1 SGHTA and CDR2 FQGNSA. V trimming: 4 bases; J trimming: 0 bases; junction bases outside the gene matches: 13. The CDR3 is 18 amino acids. The CDR3 DNA reads as TGTGCCAGCAGCTCCCCCCCCGGGAGGGGGGGTTACCAAGAGACCCAGTACTTC. Translation gives CASSSPPGRGGYQETQYF.

This clone was seen a few times. A junction end diverges from the germline sequence, so it may reflect a read error. The rearrangement uses TRBV28 and TRBJ2-3; D possibly corresponds to TRBD2 (6 bases). CDR3 length: 13 amino acids. The V gene's germline CDR1 is MDHEN and CDR2 SYDVKM. This chain's CDR3 is CASRGTSKDTQYF. Written as DNA, the CDR3 is TGTGCCAGCAGGGGCACTAGCAAAGATACGCAGTATTTT.